The subject of this entry is one T cell receptor beta chain. These data belong to a study of radiotherapy plus CTLA-4 blockade in lung cancer. Treatment of patients with chemo-refractory metastatic non-small-cell lung cancer consisted of focal radiation plus CTLA-4 blockade with ipilimumab. V was pared by 5 bases and J by 0 bases, with 14 bases between. The length of the CDR3 is 15 residues. The germline gives CDR1 MNHEY, CDR2 SMNVEV (reference sequence). Using immunoSEQ multiplex PCR, the repertoire was profiled, and TCRdb retains in-frame clones only, with some absent. The top ten hold approximately 7% of the sample, which has about 120,000 clones, about 87% seen once.

Source: peripheral blood, taken from a patient treated with radiotherapy plus ipilimumab. This clonotype was sampled from a human donor with non-small cell lung cancer that progressed on radiotherapy plus ipilimumab. The rearrangement uses TRBV27 and TRBJ2-7, with D possibly TRBD2 on 5 matching bases. The CDR3 region is CASSPERRSSYEQYF. CDR3 bases: TGTGCCAGCAGTCCTGAGCGGAGAAGCTCCTACGAGCAGTACTTC.